This entry lists 5 T cell receptor beta chains sequenced from one sample in a study of patients and donors after allogeneic stem cell transplantation. In TCRdb, the RT-PCR reads were re-called with MiXCR into one record per CDR3 protein. The sample comprises approximately 88,000 distinct CDR3 sequences, around 5% of which are singletons, and less than 3% rests with the top ten. The sample taken for sequencing was blood, either unsorted or a sorted T cell fraction (not recorded which). These receptors were taken from a human donor who was either an allogeneic HSCT recipient or a stem cell or donor lymphocyte infusion donor (not recorded which). It is not recorded whose cells these are; they may come from a transplant donor.

This clonotype was seen a few times. This chain joins TRBV28 and TRBJ1-2; no reliable D call. V was cut by 2 bases and J by 4 bases, with 11 bases left in between. This CDR3 is built from 14 residues. Germline V gene data show CDR1 as MDHEN and CDR2 as SYDVKM. DNA of the CDR3: TGTGCCAGCAGTTTACCAGTCAGAACCTATGGCTACACCTTC. This sequence encodes CASSLPVRTYGYTF.

This clonotype appeared many times. This chain uses TRBV3-1 with TRBJ1-5; no clear D gene. Trimming shortened V by 4 bases and J by 2 bases, and 12 bases separated the two germline ends. Germline V gene sequence: CDR1 LGHDT, CDR2 YNNKEL (reference sequence). CDR3 size: 15 residues. The CDR3 region is CASSRSSGGNQPQHF. The CDR3, as DNA: TGTGCCAGCAGCCGGTCTTCGGGAGGCAATCAGCCCCAGCATTTT.

This clonotype was seen ten or more times. This sequence joins TRBV5-6 and TRBJ1-2; 7 bases agree with TRBD1. V shed 2 bases and J 6 bases; nucleotides not matched to a gene: 4. Germline V gene data show CDR1 as SGHDT and CDR2 as YYEEEE. The CDR3 sequence is 13 residues long. The CDR3: CASSLRQGDGYTF. In DNA, the CDR3 is TGTGCCAGCAGCTTAAGACAGGGAGATGGCTACACCTTC.

This clonotype was detected many times. The chain recombines TRBV29-1 with TRBJ1-1; D remains ambiguous. Germline-derived CDR1 and CDR2 are SQVTM and ANQGSEA. V was shortened by 4 bases and J by 6 bases, with 9 bases between the two germline ends. The CDR3 extends over 11 amino acids. The CDR3 here is CSVGGESEAFF. Here the CDR3 DNA reads TGCAGCGTTGGAGGTGAGTCTGAAGCTTTCTTT.

In its sample, this clonotype was seen many times. The chain joins TRBV6-5 to TRBJ2-3, with a weak D call TRBD1 (5 bases). Trimming removed 6 bases at V and 5 bases at J, with 9 bases between. The V gene's germline CDR1 is MNHEY and CDR2 SVGAGI. CDR3 size: 12 residues. The CDR3 DNA follows: TGTGCCAGCAGGAACGACAGAGATACGCAGTATTTT. Amino acid sequence: CASRNDRDTQYF.